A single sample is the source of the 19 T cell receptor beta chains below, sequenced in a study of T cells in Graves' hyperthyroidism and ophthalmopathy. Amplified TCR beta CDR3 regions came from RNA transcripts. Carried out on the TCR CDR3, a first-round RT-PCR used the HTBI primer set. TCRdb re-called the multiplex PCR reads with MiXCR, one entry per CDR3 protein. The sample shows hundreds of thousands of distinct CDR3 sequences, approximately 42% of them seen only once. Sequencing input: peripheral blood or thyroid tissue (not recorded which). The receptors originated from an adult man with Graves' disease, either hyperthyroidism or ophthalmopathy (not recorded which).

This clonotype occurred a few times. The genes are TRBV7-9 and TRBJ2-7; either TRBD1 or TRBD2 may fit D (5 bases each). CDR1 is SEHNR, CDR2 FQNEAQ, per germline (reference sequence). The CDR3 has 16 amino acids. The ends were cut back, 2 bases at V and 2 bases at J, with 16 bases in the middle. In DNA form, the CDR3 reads TGTGCCAGCAGCTTATCCGGGACCGTCATGACCTACGAGCAGTACTTC. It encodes CASSLSGTVMTYEQYF. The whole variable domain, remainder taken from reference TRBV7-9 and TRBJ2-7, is DTGVSQNPRHKITKRGQNVTFRCDPISEHNRLYWYRQTLGQGPEFLTYFQNEAQLEKSRLLSDRFSAERPKGSFSTLEIQRTEQGDSAMYLCASSLSGTVMTYEQYFGPGTRLTVT.

In DNA form, the CDR3 reads TGTGCCAGCAGCTTCCGAGGACAGGGAATCACTGAAGCTTTCTTT. This sequence encodes CASSFRGQGITEAFF. The genes are TRBV7-9 and TRBJ1-1; 8 bases are shared with TRBD1. The CDR3 spans 15 residues. CDR1 and CDR2 (germline): SEHNR, FQNEAQ (reference sequence). J gave up 4 bases and V 3 bases, and 7 bases lay outside the gene matches. Combining the CDR3 with reference TRBV7-9 and TRBJ1-1 gives the whole variable domain DTGVSQNPRHKITKRGQNVTFRCDPISEHNRLYWYRQTLGQGPEFLTYFQNEAQLEKSRLLSDRFSAERPKGSFSTLEIQRTEQGDSAMYLCASSFRGQGITEAFFGQGTRLTVV.

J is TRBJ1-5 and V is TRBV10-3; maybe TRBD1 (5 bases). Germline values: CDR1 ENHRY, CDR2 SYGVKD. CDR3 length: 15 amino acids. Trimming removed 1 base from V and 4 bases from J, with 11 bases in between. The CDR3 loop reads CAISELEGVNQPQHF. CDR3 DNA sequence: TGTGCCATCAGTGAGTTGGAAGGGGTGAATCAGCCCCAGCATTTT.

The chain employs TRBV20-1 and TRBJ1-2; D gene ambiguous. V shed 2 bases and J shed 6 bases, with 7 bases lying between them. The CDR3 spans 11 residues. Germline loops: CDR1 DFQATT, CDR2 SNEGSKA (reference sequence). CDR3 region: CSARSRHGYTF. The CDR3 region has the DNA TGCAGTGCTAGATCCCGGCATGGCTACACCTTC.

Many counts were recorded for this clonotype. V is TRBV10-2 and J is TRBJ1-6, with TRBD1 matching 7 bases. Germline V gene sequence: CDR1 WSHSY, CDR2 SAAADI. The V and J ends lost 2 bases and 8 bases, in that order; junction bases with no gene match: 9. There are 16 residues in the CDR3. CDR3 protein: CASSETGVGRHSPLHF. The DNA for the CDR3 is TGCGCCAGCAGTGAGACAGGGGTTGGAAGGCATTCACCCCTCCACTTT.

CDR3 residues: CASSSDLGYTEAFF. The CDR3 coding sequence is TGTGCCAGCAGCTCAGATTTGGGCTACACTGAAGCTTTCTTT. The chain has TRBV11-2 and TRBJ1-1, with no clear D. The V and J ends lost 4 bases and 3 bases respectively, with 12 bases between them. The CDR3 has 14 residues. Looked up from germline, CDR1 is SGHAT and CDR2 is FQNNGV.

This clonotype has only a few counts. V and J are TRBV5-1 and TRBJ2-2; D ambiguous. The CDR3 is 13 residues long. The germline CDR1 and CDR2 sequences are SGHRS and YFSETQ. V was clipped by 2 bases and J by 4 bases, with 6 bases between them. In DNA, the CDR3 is TGCGCCAGCAGCTTTCAGACCACCGGGGAGCTGTTTTTT. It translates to CASSFQTTGELFF.

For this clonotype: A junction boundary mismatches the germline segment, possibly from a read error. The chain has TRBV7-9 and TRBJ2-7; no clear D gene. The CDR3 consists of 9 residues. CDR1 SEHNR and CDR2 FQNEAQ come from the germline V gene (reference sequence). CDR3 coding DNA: TGTGCCAGCAGCCACGACCAGGACTTC. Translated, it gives CASSHDQDF.

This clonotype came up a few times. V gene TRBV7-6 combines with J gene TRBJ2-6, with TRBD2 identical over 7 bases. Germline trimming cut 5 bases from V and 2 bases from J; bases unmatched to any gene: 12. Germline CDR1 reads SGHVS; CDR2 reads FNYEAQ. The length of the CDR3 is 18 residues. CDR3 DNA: TGTGCCAGCAGCCCCTCCCGGGGGGAGATCGCTGGGGCCAACGTCCTGACTTTC. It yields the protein CASSPSRGEIAGANVLTF. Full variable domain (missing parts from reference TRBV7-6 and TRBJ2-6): GAGVSQSPRYKVTKRGQDVALRCDPISGHVSLYWYRQALGQGPEFLTYFNYEAQQDKSGLPNDRFSAERPEGSISTLTIQRTEQRDSAMYRCASSPSRGEIAGANVLTFGAGSRLTVL.

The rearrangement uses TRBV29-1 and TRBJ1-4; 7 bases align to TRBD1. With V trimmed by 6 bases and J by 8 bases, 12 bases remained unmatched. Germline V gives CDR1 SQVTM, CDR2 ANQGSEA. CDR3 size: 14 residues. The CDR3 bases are TGCAGCGTAGACAGGGACGGGAAACGAGAAAAACTGTTTTTT. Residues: CSVDRDGKREKLFF. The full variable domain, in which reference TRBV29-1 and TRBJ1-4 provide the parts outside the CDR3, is SAVISQKPSRDICQRGTSLTIQCQVDSQVTMMFWYRQQPGQSLTLIATANQGSEATYESGFVIDKFPISRPNLTFSTLTVSNMSPEDSSIYLCSVDRDGKREKLFFGSGTQLSVL.

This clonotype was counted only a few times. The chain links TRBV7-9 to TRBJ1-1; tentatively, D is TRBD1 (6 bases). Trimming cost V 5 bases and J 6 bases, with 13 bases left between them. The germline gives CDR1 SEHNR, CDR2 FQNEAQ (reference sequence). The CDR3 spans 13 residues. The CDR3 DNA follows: TGTGCCAGCAGCCCGGGGACAATATCTGAAGCTTTCTTT. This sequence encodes CASSPGTISEAFF.

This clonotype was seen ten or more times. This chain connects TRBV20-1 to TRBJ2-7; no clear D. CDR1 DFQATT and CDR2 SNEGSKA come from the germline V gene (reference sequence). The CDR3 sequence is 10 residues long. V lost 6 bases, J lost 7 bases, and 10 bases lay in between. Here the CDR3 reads CSAANDEQYF. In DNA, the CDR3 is TGCAGTGCCGCCAACGATGAGCAGTACTTC.

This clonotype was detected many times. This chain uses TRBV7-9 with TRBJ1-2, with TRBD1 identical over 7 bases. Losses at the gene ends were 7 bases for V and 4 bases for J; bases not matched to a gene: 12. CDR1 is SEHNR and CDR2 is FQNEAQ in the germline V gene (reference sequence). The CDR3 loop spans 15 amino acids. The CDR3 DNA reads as TGTGCCAGCACCGACGGGACAGCTCAATTCTATGGCTACACCTTC. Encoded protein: CASTDGTAQFYGYTF.

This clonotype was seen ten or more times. DNA for the CDR3: TGTGCCACCAGTGAACCGACAGGGTGGGATGAAAAACTGTTTTTT. It specifies CATSEPTGWDEKLFF. This chain joins TRBV24-1 and TRBJ1-4; 7 nucleotides agree with TRBD1. Germline V gives CDR1 KGHDR, CDR2 SFDVKD. CDR3 length equals 15 residues. V was clipped by 4 bases and J by 6 bases; unmatched bases: 7.

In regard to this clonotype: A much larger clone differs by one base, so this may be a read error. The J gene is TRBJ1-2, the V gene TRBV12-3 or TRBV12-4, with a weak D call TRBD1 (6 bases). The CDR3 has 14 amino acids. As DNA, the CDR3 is TGTGCCAGCAGTTTGGACAGTATCAACTATGGCTTCACCTTC. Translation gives CASSLDSINYGFTF.

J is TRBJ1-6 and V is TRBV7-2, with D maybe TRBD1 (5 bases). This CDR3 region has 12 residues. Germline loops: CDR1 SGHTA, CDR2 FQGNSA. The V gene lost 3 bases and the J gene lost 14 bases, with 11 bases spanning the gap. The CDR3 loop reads CASSFGTVTLHF. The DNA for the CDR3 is TGTGCCAGCAGCTTCGGGACGGTGACCCTCCACTTT.

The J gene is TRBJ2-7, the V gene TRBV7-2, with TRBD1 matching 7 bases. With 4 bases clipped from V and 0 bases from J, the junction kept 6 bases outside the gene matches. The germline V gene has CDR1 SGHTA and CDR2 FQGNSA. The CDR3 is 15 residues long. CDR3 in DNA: TGTGCCAGCAGCTCAGACAGGGCCAGCTCCTACGAGCAGTACTTC. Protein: CASSSDRASSYEQYF.

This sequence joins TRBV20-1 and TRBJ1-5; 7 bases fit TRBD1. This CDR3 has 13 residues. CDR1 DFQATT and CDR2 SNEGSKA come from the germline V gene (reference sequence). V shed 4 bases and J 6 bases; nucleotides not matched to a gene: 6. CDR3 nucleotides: TGCAGTGCTAAACAGGGGTTAGGTCAGCCCCAGCATTTT. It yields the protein CSAKQGLGQPQHF.

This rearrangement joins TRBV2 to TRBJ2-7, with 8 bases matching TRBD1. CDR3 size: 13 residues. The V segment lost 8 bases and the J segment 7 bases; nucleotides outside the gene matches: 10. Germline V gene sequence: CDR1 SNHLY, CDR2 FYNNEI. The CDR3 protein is CASHEEDRAEQYF. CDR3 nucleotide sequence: TGTGCCAGCCACGAAGAGGACAGGGCTGAGCAGTACTTC.